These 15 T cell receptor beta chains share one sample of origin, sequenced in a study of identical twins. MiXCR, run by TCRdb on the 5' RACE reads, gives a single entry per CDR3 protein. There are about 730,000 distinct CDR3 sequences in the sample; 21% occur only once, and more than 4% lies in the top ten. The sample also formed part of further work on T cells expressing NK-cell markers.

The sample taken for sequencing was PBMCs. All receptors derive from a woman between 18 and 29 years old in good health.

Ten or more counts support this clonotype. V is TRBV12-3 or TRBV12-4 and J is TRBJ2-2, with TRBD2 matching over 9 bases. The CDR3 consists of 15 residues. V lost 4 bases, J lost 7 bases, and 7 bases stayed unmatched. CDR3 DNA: TGTGCCAGCAGTTACGGTAGCGGGGGACACGGGGAGCTGTTTTTT. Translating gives CASSYGSGGHGELFF.

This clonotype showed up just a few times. CDR3 loop: CSASLTTTEAFF. In nucleotides, the CDR3 is TGCAGTGCTAGTTTGACAACCACTGAAGCTTTCTTT. This chain connects TRBV20-1 to TRBJ1-1; D unresolved. Germline V gives CDR1 DFQATT, CDR2 SNEGSKA (reference sequence). Trimming left V 3 bases short and J 4 bases short, with 9 bases between. CDR3 size: 12 residues.

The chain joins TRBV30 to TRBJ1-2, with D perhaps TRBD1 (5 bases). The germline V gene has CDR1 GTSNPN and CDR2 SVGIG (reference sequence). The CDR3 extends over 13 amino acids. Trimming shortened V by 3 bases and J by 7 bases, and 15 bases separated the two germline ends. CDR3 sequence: CAWSGTAWGGYTF. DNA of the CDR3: TGTGCCTGGAGCGGGACGGCTTGGGGTGGCTACACCTTC.

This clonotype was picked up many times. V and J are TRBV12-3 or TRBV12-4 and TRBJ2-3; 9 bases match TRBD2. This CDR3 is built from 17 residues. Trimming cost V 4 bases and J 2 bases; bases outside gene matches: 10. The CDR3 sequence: CASSSTLAGEHTDTQYF. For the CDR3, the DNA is TGTGCCAGCAGTTCCACCTTAGCGGGGGAACACACAGATACGCAGTATTTT.

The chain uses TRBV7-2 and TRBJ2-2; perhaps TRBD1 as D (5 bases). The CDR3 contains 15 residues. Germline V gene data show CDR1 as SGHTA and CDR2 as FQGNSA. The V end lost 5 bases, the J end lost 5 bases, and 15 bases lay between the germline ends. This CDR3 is CASSLYQGSTGELFF. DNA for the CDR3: TGTGCCAGCAGCCTATACCAGGGAAGTACCGGGGAGCTGTTTTTT.

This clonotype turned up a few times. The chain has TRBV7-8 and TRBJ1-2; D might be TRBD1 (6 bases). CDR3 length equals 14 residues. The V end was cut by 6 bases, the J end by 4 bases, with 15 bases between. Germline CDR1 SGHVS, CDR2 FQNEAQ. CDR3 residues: CASSFTGSAYGYTF. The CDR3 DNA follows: TGTGCCAGCAGTTTCACAGGGTCGGCCTATGGCTACACCTTC.

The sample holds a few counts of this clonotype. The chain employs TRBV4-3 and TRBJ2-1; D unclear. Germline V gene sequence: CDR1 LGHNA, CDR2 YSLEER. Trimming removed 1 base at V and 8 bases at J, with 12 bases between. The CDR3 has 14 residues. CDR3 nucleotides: TGCGCCAGCAGCCAAGGGTCCCAGTCTCATGAGCAGTTCTTC. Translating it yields CASSQGSQSHEQFF.

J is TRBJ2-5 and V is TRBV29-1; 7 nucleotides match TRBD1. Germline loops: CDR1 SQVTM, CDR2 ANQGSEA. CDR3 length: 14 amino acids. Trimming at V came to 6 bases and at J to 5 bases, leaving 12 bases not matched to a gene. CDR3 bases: TGCAGCGTCGGCCGAATACAGGGGCAGGAGACCCAGTACTTC. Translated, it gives CSVGRIQGQETQYF.

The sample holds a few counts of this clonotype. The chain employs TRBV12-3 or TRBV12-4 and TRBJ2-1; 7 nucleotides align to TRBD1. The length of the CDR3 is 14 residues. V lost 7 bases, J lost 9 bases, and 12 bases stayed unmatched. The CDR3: CASNSGQGVGEQFF. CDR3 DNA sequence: TGTGCCAGCAATTCCGGGCAGGGGGTGGGTGAGCAGTTCTTC.

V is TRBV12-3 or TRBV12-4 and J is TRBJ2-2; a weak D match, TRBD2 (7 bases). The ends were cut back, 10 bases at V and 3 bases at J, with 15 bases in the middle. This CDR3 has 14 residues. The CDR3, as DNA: TGTGCCATCCGGGGGGCGCGGGACACCGGGGAGCTGTTTTTT. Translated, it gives CAIRGARDTGELFF.

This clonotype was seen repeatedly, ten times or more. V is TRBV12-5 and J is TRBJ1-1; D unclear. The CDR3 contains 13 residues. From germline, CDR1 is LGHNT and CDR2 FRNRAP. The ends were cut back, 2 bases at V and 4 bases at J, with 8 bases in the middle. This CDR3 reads CASGLTVGTEAFF. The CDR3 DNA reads TGTGCTAGTGGTTTGACCGTGGGCACTGAAGCTTTCTTT.

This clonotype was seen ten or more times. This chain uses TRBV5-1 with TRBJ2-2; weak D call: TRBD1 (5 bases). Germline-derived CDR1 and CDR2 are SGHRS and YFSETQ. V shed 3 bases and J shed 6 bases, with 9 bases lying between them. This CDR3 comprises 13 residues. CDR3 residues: CASSSLTAGELFF. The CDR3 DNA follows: TGCGCCAGCAGCTCGTTGACAGCCGGGGAGCTGTTTTTT.

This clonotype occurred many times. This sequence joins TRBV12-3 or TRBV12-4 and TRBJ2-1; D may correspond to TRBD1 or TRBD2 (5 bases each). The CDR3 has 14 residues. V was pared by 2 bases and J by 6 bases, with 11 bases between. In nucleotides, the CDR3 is TGTGCCAGCAGTTTAACCGGGACCCGCAATGAGCAGTTCTTC. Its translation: CASSLTGTRNEQFF.

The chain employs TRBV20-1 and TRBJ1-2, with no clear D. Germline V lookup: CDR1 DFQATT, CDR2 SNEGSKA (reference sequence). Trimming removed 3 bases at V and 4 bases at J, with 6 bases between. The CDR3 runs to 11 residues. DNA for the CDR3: TGCAGTGCTAGTGGCGGCTATGGCTACACCTTC. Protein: CSASGGYGYTF.

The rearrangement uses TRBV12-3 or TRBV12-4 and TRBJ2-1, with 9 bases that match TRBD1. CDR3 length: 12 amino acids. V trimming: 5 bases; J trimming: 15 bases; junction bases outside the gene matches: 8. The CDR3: CASSQGQGYVFF. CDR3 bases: TGTGCCAGCAGTCAAGGACAGGGGTATGTGTTCTTC.